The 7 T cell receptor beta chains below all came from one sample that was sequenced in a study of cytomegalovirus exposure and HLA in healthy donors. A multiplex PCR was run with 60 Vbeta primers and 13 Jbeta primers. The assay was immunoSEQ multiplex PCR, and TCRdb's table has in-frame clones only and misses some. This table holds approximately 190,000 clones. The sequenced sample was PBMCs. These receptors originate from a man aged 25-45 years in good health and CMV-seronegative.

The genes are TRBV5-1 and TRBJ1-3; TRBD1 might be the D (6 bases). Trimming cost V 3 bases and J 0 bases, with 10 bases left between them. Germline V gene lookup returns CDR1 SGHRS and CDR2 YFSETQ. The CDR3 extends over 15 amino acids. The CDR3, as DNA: TGCGCCAGCAGCTACGGACAGAGCTCTGGAAACACCATATATTTT. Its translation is CASSYGQSSGNTIYF.

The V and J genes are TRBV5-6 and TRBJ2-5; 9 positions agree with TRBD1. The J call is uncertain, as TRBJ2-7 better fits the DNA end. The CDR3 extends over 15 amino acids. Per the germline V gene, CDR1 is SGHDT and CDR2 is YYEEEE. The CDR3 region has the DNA TGTGCCAGCAGCTTACAGGGGGCACGGGTCTACGAGCAGTACTTC. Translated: CASSLQGARVYEQYF.

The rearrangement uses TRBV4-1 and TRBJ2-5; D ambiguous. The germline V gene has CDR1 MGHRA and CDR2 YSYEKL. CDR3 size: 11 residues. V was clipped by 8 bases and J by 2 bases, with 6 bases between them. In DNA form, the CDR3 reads TGCGCCAGCCAGGCACAAGAGACCCAGTACTTC. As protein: CASQAQETQYF.

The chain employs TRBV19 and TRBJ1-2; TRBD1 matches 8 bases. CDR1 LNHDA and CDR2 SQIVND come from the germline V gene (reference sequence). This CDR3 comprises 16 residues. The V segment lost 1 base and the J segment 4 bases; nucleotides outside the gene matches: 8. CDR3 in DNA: TGTGCCAGTAGTATAGGTGCGGCGGGGACAGGCTATGGCTACACCTTC. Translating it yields CASSIGAAGTGYGYTF.

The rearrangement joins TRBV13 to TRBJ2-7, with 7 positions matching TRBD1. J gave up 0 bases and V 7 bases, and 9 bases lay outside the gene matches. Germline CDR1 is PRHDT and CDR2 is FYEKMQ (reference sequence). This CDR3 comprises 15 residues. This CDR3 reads CASTPYDRASYEQYF. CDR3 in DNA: TGTGCCAGCACCCCGTACGACAGGGCCTCCTACGAGCAGTACTTC.

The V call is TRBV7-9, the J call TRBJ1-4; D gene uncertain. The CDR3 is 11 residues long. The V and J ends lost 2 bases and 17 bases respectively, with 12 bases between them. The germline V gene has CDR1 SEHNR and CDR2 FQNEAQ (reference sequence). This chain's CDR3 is CASSLSGILFF. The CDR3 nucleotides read TGTGCCAGCAGCTTAAGCGGGATACTTTTTTTT.

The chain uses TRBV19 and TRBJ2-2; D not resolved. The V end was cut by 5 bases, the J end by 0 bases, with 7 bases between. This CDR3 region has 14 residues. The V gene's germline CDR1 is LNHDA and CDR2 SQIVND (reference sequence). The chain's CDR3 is CASSSPTNTGELFF. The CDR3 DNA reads TGTGCCAGTAGTTCCCCAACGAACACCGGGGAGCTGTTTTTT.